This TCR beta chain was profiled in a study of CD8 T cells in ankylosing spondylitis. About this clonotype itself: Its antigen is not identified.

A quantitative 5'-RACE method, one with molecular barcodes, was used to make TCR beta libraries. Each CDR3 protein is one row after TCRdb ran MiXCR on the 5' RACE reads. This sample yields about 100,000 distinct CDR3 sequences, of which 7.5% to 9% are seen a single time; about 4.6% belongs to the top ten. This CDR3 contains 15 residues. Per the germline V gene, CDR1 is MDHEN and CDR2 is SYDVKM. The V and J ends lost 5 bases and 0 bases respectively, with 13 bases between them. Overall study findings and caveats: Within peripheral blood, clones linked to disease were CD8+ and relatively rare. Certain motif variants had earlier been reported in reactive arthritis synovial fluid and blood.

This chain joins TRBV28 and TRBJ2-5, with D possibly matching TRBD2 (6 bases). This TCR derives from a male donor with ankylosing spondylitis or in good health (not recorded which). The specimen was blood, either unsorted or a sorted T cell fraction (not recorded which). In DNA, the CDR3 is TGTGCCAGCAGTCCGAGGAGGGGCTACCAAGAGACCCAGTACTTC. Its translation is CASSPRRGYQETQYF.